What follows describes a single T cell receptor (beta chain). This CDR3 has 14 residues. V lost 5 bases and J lost 18, with 23 bases in between. Per germline, CDR1 MDHEN and CDR2 SYDVKM. The data were obtained in a study of shared clonotypes between healthy human individuals. DNA from unsorted PBMC was sequenced on ten immunoSEQ deep assay plates. Libraries were prepared by immunoSEQ multiplex PCR; TCRdb keeps only in-frame clonotypes and omits some of them. The sample comprises about 99,000 clones, about half of which are singletons, and approximately 15% rests with the top ten. This clonotype was sampled from a woman aged 40 to 50 in good health. Some clones in this sample may be carry-over from other donors' samples. The rearrangement joins TRBV28 to TRBJ1-6; the D gene is possibly TRBD1 (5 bases). Input material: PBMCs. CDR3 coding DNA: TGTGCCAGCAGTACGGCAACCTATAATTCAGGGCACCACTTT. Translated: CASSTATYNSGHHF.